This record covers a single TCR beta chain. Its antigen is unidentified. Treatment specified: approximately nine-day PBMC culture with coronavirus spike peptide pools or control peptides (ViraFEST assay). CD4+ T cells of the unexposed donor were collected before the COVID-19 pandemic (2011-2018). Expansion of antigen-specific T cells with peptide pools by ViraFEST preceded sequencing of TCRs. Wells that each held roughly 2 million PBMCs were cultured with approximately 10 IU/ml IL-2 and approximately 9.5 ug/ml peptide pools. Following a culture period (more than 9 days), negative selection was used to isolate CD4+ T cells. The data derive from a study of vaccination and CD4 T cells after COVID-19. The CDR3 is made up of 13 amino acids. Germline V gene sequence: CDR1 SGHDT, CDR2 YYEEEE. V was trimmed by 2 bases and J by 3 bases, leaving 8 bases between them. The assay that was used to sequence DNA from cultured CD4+ T cells was the Oncomine TCR Beta short-read assay. Cultures of CD4+ T cells served as the source for extracting genomic DNA. TCRdb reprocessed the PCR reads with MiXCR, giving one entry per CDR3 protein. The sample lists around 4,000 distinct CDR3 sequences, around 60% occurring once.

The specimen was CD4+ T cells from blood, cultured in vitro. The receptor comes from a human donor in good health. This chain uses TRBV5-6 with TRBJ2-5, with a weak D call TRBD2 (5 bases). The CDR3 DNA is TGTGCCAGCAGCTTCGGAGGAGAAGAGACCCAGTACTTC. This encodes CASSFGGEETQYF.